The 16 T cell receptor beta chains in this list originate from one sample, sequenced in a study of cytomegalovirus exposure and HLA in healthy donors. With 60 Vbeta and 13 Jbeta primers, the PCR was carried out. The protocol was immunoSEQ multiplex PCR, while the TCRdb copy is restricted to in-frame clones and leaves out a portion. The table lists some 170,000 clones, 70% to 90% of them singletons. The sequenced sample was PBMCs. All receptors derive from a young woman in good health and CMV-seropositive.

The chain has TRBV21-1 and TRBJ1-2; TRBD1, the table's D call, was not compared with the DNA. TRBV21-1 is labeled a pseudogene. The CDR3 is 15 residues long. DNA of the CDR3: TGTGCCAGCAGCAAGCAGGTTCTAACTAACTATGGCTACACCTTC. Its protein product is CASSKQVLTNYGYTF.

The chain has TRBV18 and TRBJ1-1; possibly TRBD1 for D (6 bases). The CDR3 spans 13 residues. Germline CDR1 reads KGHSH; CDR2 reads LQKENI. Trimming pared 6 bases from V and 1 base from J, leaving 9 bases between. CDR3: CASSQDRNTEAFF. In nucleotides, the CDR3 is TGTGCCAGCTCGCAGGACAGGAACACTGAAGCTTTCTTT.

The chain recombines TRBV9 with TRBJ2-3; 16 bases agree with TRBD2. Germline-derived CDR1 and CDR2 are SGDLS and YYNGEE. The CDR3 consists of 18 residues. V trimming: 0 bases; J trimming: 5 bases; junction bases outside the gene matches: 6. CDR3 amino acids: CASSVAGTSGGAQDTQYF. CDR3 nucleotide sequence: TGTGCCAGCAGCGTAGCGGGGACTAGCGGGGGGGCTCAAGATACGCAGTATTTT.

This clone was seen a few times. The gene calls are TRBV6-7 and TRBJ2-5; 9 bases align to TRBD1. Gene TRBJ2-7 matches the end of the DNA better, so the J call may be wrong. TRBV6-7 is placed among ORFs of uncertain function. The CDR3 consists of 13 residues. Here the CDR3 reads CASRPRDRDEQYF. CDR3 DNA: TGTGCCAGCAGACCCCGGGACAGGGACGAGCAGTACTTC.

This clone showed up just a few times. For the CDR3, the DNA is TGTGCCAGCAGTTTCGGTATCGCCCAACAGGGTATCTCCTACAATGAGCAGTTCTTC. Encoded protein: CASSFGIAQQGISYNEQFF. The chain recombines TRBV27 with TRBJ2-1; D possibly corresponds to TRBD1 (6 bases). The CDR3 spans 19 residues. CDR1 and CDR2 from the germline V gene are MNHEY and SMNVEV (reference sequence). Trimming took 3 bases from V and 0 from J, leaving 21 bases between them.

CDR3 in DNA: TGTGCCAGCACCCCGGTCCGGACTAGCACAGATACGCAGTATTTT. It specifies CASTPVRTSTDTQYF. J is TRBJ2-3 and V is TRBV5-4; a possible D gene is TRBD2 (5 bases). The CDR3 extends over 15 amino acids. Per the germline V gene, CDR1 is SGHNT and CDR2 is YYREEE (reference sequence). V was trimmed by 6 bases and J by 0 bases, leaving 14 bases between them.

The genes are TRBV6-5 and TRBJ2-5, with TRBD1 matching 7 bases. Trimming took 3 bases from V and 7 from J; bases not matched to a gene: 8. This CDR3 is built from 14 residues. Germline-derived CDR1 and CDR2 are MNHEY and SVGAGI. The CDR3 nucleotides are TGTGCCAGCAGTTATCGACAGGGTGCTGGGACCCAGTACTTC. Translation: CASSYRQGAGTQYF.

J is TRBJ1-2 and V is TRBV6-1, with D hard to call. This CDR3 region has 14 residues. Germline V lookup: CDR1 MNHNS, CDR2 SASEGT. V was pared by 2 bases and J by 0 bases, with 7 bases between. CDR3 protein: CASSESPTNYGYTF. The CDR3 DNA reads as TGTGCCAGCAGTGAAAGCCCAACTAACTATGGCTACACCTTC.

This clone was detected a few times. This rearrangement joins TRBV6-1 to TRBJ2-1; maybe TRBD2 (5 bases). V was cut by 2 bases and J by 0 bases, with 11 bases left in between. The CDR3 extends over 16 amino acids. The V gene's germline CDR1 is MNHNS and CDR2 SASEGT. CDR3 DNA: TGTGCCAGCAGTGAATTCACTAGGAGCTCCTACAATGAGCAGTTCTTC. As protein: CASSEFTRSSYNEQFF.

This clone appeared a single time. This chain uses TRBV2 with TRBJ1-1, with D possibly being TRBD1 (5 bases). Germline V lookup: CDR1 SNHLY, CDR2 FYNNEI. V lost 5 bases, J lost 8 bases, and 15 bases lay in between. The CDR3 totals 13 residues. The CDR3 loop is CASSSQSQVEAFF. Here the CDR3 DNA reads TGTGCCAGCAGTTCCCAATCACAGGTCGAAGCTTTCTTT. The variable domain in full, completed from reference TRBV2 and TRBJ1-1, reads EPEVTQTPSHQVTQMGQEVILRCVPISNHLYFYWYRQILGQKVEFLVSFYNNEISEKSEIFDDQFSVERPDGSNFTLKIRSTKLEDSAMYFCASSSQSQVEAFFGQGTRLTVV.

This clone was recorded only once. This chain uses TRBV19 with TRBJ1-2, with D possibly TRBD1 on 6 matching bases. V lost 5 bases to trimming and J lost 8 bases, with 18 bases between them. From germline, CDR1 is LNHDA and CDR2 SQIVND (reference sequence). This CDR3 is 14 amino acids long. CDR3 in amino acids: CASSPRTASIGYTF. The CDR3 nucleotides read TGTGCCAGTAGTCCAAGGACAGCCTCTATAGGCTACACCTTC.

This clone was recorded a few times. The chain employs TRBV4-3 and TRBJ1-4; no firm D call. Looked up from germline, CDR1 is LGHNA and CDR2 is YSLEER. The V gene lost 3 bases and the J gene lost 0 bases, with 11 bases spanning the gap. The CDR3 runs 16 residues. The CDR3: CASSHRLLATNEKLFF. CDR3 bases: TGCGCCAGCAGCCACCGGTTGCTTGCAACTAATGAAAAACTGTTTTTT.

The J gene is TRBJ1-1, the V gene TRBV7-9; no firm D call. Trimming pared 4 bases from V and 3 bases from J, leaving 9 bases between. CDR3 size: 13 residues. CDR1 SEHNR and CDR2 FQNEAQ come from the germline V gene (reference sequence). The CDR3 nucleotides are TGTGCCAGCAGCTCGAGGGCCGACACTGAAGCTTTCTTT. It is translated as CASSSRADTEAFF.

The rearrangement links TRBV5-4 to TRBJ2-6, with 11 bases aligning to TRBD2. Trimming at V came to 4 bases and at J to 2 bases, leaving 5 bases not matched to a gene. The CDR3 runs to 17 residues. CDR1 SGHNT and CDR2 YYREEE come from the germline V gene (reference sequence). The CDR3 DNA reads as TGTGCCAGCAGCCTGCTGACTAGCGGGGCTGGGGCCAACGTCCTGACTTTC. Its translation: CASSLLTSGAGANVLTF.

This clone was recorded once. The chain combines TRBV7-3 with TRBJ1-1, with 8 bases aligning to TRBD1. The CDR3 is 12 amino acids. Germline trimming cut 5 bases from V and 8 bases from J; bases unmatched to any gene: 4. Germline V CDR1 and CDR2: SGHTA, FQGTGA. This chain's CDR3 is CASSQQGEEAFF. In DNA form, the CDR3 reads TGTGCCAGCAGCCAACAGGGGGAGGAAGCTTTCTTT.

The chain is built from TRBV6-5 and TRBJ2-2, with TRBD1 matching over 7 bases. After removal of 6 bases from V and 1 base from J, the junction contained 5 bases not matched to a gene. The V gene's germline CDR1 is MNHEY and CDR2 SVGAGI. CDR3 length: 15 amino acids. The CDR3 DNA is TGTGCCAGCAGAGCACAGGGGAGGAACACCGGGGAGCTGTTTTTT. Its translation is CASRAQGRNTGELFF.